This is a list of T cell receptor beta chains from one sample in a study of CD8+CD57+ T cells in acquired aplastic anemia. TCRdb reprocessed the reads with MiXCR, giving one entry per CDR3 protein. The table lists fewer than 250,000 distinct CDR3 sequences, roughly half of them singletons, with approximately 15% in the top ten. The sequencing sample was made of sorted CD4+, CD8+, or CD8+CD57+ T cells (not recorded which) from PBMCs. These receptors were taken from a human donor in good health, serving as a control. The CDR3 runs from the conserved cysteine through the conserved F or W. The D gene is left open where the match is weak. Size values are once, few and many counts, or a class for expanded clones, and some rows have none.

>NA|NA|TRBJ2-5|TRBV5-1
CASSGGLQEAQYF
TGCGCCAGCAGCGGGGGACTTCAGGAGGCCCAGTACTTC
>NA|TRBD1|TRBJ1-5|TRBV19
CATSDRLDRADQPQHF
TGTGCCACCAGTGACCGATTGGACAGGGCCGATCAGCCCCAGCATTTT
>many|NA|TRBJ1-1|TRBV9
CASSYDRNTEAFF
TGTGCCAGCAGTTATGACAGGAACACTGAAGCTTTCTTT
>NA|TRBD2|TRBJ2-3|TRBV10-1
CASGMTSGGNTDTQYF
TGCGCCAGCGGGATGACTAGCGGGGGGAACACAGATACGCAGTATTTT
>NA|NA|TRBJ2-5|TRBV2
CASRRQRVETQYF
TGTGCCAGCAGAAGACAGAGGGTTGAGACCCAGTACTTC
>NA|NA|TRBJ2-1|TRBV20-1
CSGSSDWNEQFF
TGCAGTGGTAGCTCCGATTGGAATGAGCAGTTCTTC
>many|TRBD2|TRBJ2-7|TRBV20-1
CSARDGGAGGPYEQYF
TGCAGTGCTAGAGATGGTGGAGCGGGGGGTCCGTACGAGCAGTACTTC
>NA|TRBD1|TRBJ1-5|TRBV10-3
CAISGGTDSTHNQPQHF
TGTGCCATCAGTGGGGGGACAGATTCAACACACAATCAGCCCCAGCATTTT
>NA|NA|TRBJ1-2|TRBV7-2
CASSSSDRGYTF
TGTGCCAGCAGCTCATCAGACAGGGGCTACACCTTC
>NA|TRBD1|TRBJ1-2|TRBV20-1
CSARRGQGYGYTF
TGCAGTGCTAGACGGGGACAGGGGTATGGCTACACCTTC
>NA|TRBD2|TRBJ2-7|TRBV20-1
CSATSGGRAYEQYF
TGCAGTGCTACTAGCGGGGGGCGAGCCTACGAGCAGTACTTC
>NA|NA|TRBJ2-7|TRBV7-2
CASSPRRSGWEQYF
TGTGCCAGCAGTCCCAGGAGAAGCGGATGGGAGCAGTACTTC
>NA|NA|TRBJ1-1|TRBV7-2
CASSLGGATKAFF
TGTGCCAGCAGCTTAGGAGGGGCAACTAAAGCTTTCTTT
>many|TRBD1|TRBJ1-1|TRBV15
CATSTGTGLNTEAFF
TGTGCCACCAGCACTGGGACAGGGTTGAACACTGAAGCTTTCTTT
>NA|NA|TRBJ2-2|TRBV7-2
CASSPGGTSGELFF
TGTGCCAGCAGCCCAGGGGGGACTAGCGGGGAGCTGTTTTTT